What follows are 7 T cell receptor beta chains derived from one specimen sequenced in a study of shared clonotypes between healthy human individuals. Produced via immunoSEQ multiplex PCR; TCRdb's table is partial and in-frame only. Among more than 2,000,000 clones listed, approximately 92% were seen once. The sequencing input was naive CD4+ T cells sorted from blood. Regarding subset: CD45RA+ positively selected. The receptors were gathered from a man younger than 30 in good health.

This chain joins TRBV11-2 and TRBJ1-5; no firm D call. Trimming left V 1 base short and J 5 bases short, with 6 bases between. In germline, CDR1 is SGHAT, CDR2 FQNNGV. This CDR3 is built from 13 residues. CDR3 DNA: TGTGCCAGCAGCTTAGGGGCTTATCAGCCCCAGCATTTT. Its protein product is CASSLGAYQPQHF.

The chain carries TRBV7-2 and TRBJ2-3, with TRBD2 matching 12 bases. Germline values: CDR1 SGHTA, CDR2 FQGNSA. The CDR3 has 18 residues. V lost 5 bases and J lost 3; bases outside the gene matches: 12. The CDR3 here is CASSPVAVLAGGTDTQYF. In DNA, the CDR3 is TGTGCCAGCAGCCCGGTGGCCGTACTAGCGGGAGGAACAGATACGCAGTATTTT.

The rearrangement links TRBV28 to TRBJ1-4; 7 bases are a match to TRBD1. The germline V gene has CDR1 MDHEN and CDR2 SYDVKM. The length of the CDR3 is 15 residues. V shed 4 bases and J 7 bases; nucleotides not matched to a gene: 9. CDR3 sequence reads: CASSSPGQKREKLFF. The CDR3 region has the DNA TGTGCCAGCAGTTCACCGGGACAGAAGCGTGAAAAACTGTTTTTT.

Here the CDR3 reads CASSPLAGRVSGELFF. CDR3 nucleotide sequence: TGTGCCAGCAGCCCCTTAGCGGGTAGGGTTTCCGGGGAGCTGTTTTTT. The chain uses TRBV2 and TRBJ2-2; 7 nucleotides agree with TRBD2. The germline gives CDR1 SNHLY, CDR2 FYNNEI. The CDR3 has 16 residues. J gave up 6 bases and V 6 bases, and 13 bases lay outside the gene matches. The whole variable domain, filled in from reference TRBV2 and TRBJ2-2, reads EPEVTQTPSHQVTQMGQEVILRCVPISNHLYFYWYRQILGQKVEFLVSFYNNEISEKSEIFDDQFSVERPDGSNFTLKIRSTKLEDSAMYFCASSPLAGRVSGELFFGEGSRLTVL.

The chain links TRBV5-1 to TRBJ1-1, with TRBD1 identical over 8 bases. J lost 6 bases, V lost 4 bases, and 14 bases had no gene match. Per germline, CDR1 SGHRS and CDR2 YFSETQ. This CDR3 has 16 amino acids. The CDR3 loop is CASSNPTGGSVPEAFF. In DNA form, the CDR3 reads TGCGCCAGCAGCAACCCAACAGGGGGGTCGGTTCCTGAAGCTTTCTTT.

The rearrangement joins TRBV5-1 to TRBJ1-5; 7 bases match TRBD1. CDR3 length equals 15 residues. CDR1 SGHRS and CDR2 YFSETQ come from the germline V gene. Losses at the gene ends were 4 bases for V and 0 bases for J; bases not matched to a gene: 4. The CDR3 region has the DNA TGCGCCAGCAGCAAGACAGGGAATAGCAATCAGCCCCAGCATTTT. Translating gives CASSKTGNSNQPQHF. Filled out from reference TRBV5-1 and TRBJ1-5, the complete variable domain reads KAGVTQTPRYLIKTRGQQVTLSCSPISGHRSVSWYQQTPGQGLQFLFEYFSETQRNKGNFPGRFSGRQFSNSRSEMNVSTLELGDSALYLCASSKTGNSNQPQHFGDGTRLSIL.

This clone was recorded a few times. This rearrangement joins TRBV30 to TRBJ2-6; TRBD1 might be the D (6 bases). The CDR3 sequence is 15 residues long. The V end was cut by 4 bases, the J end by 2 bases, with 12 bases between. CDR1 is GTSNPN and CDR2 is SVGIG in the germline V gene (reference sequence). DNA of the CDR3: TGTGCCTGGAACCTAGGGGGTACTGGGGCCAACGTCCTGACTTTC. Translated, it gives CAWNLGGTGANVLTF.